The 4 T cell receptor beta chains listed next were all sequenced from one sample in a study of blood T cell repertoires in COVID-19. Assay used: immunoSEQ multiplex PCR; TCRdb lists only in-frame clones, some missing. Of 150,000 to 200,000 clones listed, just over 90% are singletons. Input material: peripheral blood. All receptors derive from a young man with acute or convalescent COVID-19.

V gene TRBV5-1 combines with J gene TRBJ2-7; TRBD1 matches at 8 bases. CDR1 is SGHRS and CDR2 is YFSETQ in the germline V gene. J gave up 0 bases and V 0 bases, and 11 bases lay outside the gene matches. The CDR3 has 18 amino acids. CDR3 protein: CASSLGIEPGGNSYEQYF. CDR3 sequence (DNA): TGCGCCAGCAGCTTGGGGATCGAGCCAGGGGGCAACTCCTACGAGCAGTACTTC.

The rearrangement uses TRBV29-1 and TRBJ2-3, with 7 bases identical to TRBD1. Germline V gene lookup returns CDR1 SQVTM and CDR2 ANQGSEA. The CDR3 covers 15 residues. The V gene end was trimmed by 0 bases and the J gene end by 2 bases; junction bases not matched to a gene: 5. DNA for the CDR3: TGCAGCGTTGAAGAACGAGACAGGGCCACAGATACGCAGTATTTT. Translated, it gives CSVEERDRATDTQYF.

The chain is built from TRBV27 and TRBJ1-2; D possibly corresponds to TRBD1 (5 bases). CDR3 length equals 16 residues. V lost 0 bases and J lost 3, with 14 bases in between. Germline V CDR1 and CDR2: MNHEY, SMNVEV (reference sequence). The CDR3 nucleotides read TGTGCCAGCAGTTTATCTCCCCAGGGTATGGACTATGGCTACACCTTC. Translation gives CASSLSPQGMDYGYTF.

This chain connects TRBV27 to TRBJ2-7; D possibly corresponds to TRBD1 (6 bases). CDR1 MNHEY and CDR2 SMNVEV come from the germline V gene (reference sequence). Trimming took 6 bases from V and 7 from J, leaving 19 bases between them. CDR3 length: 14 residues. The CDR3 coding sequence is TGTGCCAGCAGCCGGGACACCGAGGCCGGAGAGCAGTACTTC. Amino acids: CASSRDTEAGEQYF.